The 28 T cell receptor beta chains in this list originate from one sample, sequenced in a study of chemoradiotherapy in HPV16-positive cancers. Clones were read by immunoSEQ multiplex PCR, and TCRdb kept only the in-frame ones, dropping some. The table lists more than 20,000 clones, around 85% of them singletons. The material sequenced was blood, taken from a patient who underwent chemoradiotherapy. These TCRs come from a human donor with HPV-associated anogenital cancer.

V usage is TRBV6-1 and J usage is TRBJ2-7; D is ambiguous. The CDR3 runs to 13 residues. The germline V gene encodes CDR1 MNHNS and CDR2 SASEGT. Trimming left V 4 bases short and J 4 bases short, with 11 bases between. CDR3 coding DNA: TGTGCCAGCAGTGTTGAACCTTATTACGAGCAGTACTTC. It yields the protein CASSVEPYYEQYF.

The sample holds a few counts of this clone. The rearrangement links TRBV2 to TRBJ2-6, with D perhaps assigned TRBD1 or TRBD2 (5 bases each). The CDR3 has 17 amino acids. Trimming left V 4 bases short and J 0 bases short, with 13 bases between. Germline CDR1 SNHLY, CDR2 FYNNEI. CDR3 coding DNA: TGTGCCAGCAGTGCGGGACCGCGAAACTCTGGGGCCAACGTCCTGACTTTC. Translated: CASSAGPRNSGANVLTF. Full variable domain (outside the CDR3, taken from reference TRBV2 and TRBJ2-6): EPEVTQTPSHQVTQMGQEVILRCVPISNHLYFYWYRQILGQKVEFLVSFYNNEISEKSEIFDDQFSVERPDGSNFTLKIRSTKLEDSAMYFCASSAGPRNSGANVLTFGAGSRLTVL.

V is TRBV27 and J is TRBJ2-7; weak D call: TRBD2 (5 bases). Trimming removed 6 bases at V and 0 bases at J, with 9 bases between. This CDR3 comprises 13 residues. Germline CDR1 is MNHEY and CDR2 is SMNVEV (reference sequence). The CDR3 is CASRGAASYEQYF. CDR3 in DNA: TGTGCCAGCAGGGGAGCGGCCTCCTACGAGCAGTACTTC.

This sequence joins TRBV10-3 and TRBJ1-5; weak D call: TRBD1 (6 bases). The CDR3 is 14 amino acids. CDR1 and CDR2 from the germline V gene are ENHRY and SYGVKD. Deletions cut 10 bases from V and 0 bases from J, with 13 bases between. The DNA for the CDR3 is TGTGCCACCACCGGGACAAATAGCAATCAGCCCCAGCATTTT. Residues: CATTGTNSNQPQHF.

V gene TRBV5-1 combines with J gene TRBJ2-5; D perhaps matches TRBD1 (6 bases). Trimming shortened V by 4 bases and J by 7 bases, and 14 bases separated the two germline ends. The CDR3 length is 13 residues. Germline V lookup: CDR1 SGHRS, CDR2 YFSETQ. The CDR3: CASSPRTVVTQYF. DNA for the CDR3: TGCGCCAGCAGCCCCCGGACAGTTGTGACCCAGTACTTC.

The chain links TRBV6-4 to TRBJ1-2; no clear D. The CDR3 contains 14 residues. Germline assignment: CDR1 MRHNA and CDR2 SNTAGT. V was trimmed by 0 bases and J by 2 bases, leaving 7 bases between them. The CDR3 is CASSDSYGNYGYTF. In nucleotides, the CDR3 is TGTGCCAGCAGTGACTCGTACGGGAACTATGGCTACACCTTC.

The chain joins TRBV6-6 to TRBJ2-7; TRBD1 matches 8 bases. The CDR3 extends over 14 amino acids. Germline CDR1 reads MNHNY; CDR2 reads SVGAGI (reference sequence). Losses at the gene ends were 8 bases for V and 3 bases for J; bases not matched to a gene: 9. Here the CDR3 reads CASRTSGTGYEQYF. The CDR3 coding sequence is TGTGCCAGCCGAACCTCCGGGACAGGCTACGAGCAGTACTTC.

The V gene is TRBV19, the J gene TRBJ2-4; D gene uncertain. Germline V gives CDR1 LNHDA, CDR2 SQIVND (reference sequence). Trimming removed 5 bases at V and 2 bases at J, with 10 bases between. CDR3 length: 14 residues. For the CDR3, the DNA is TGTGCCAGTAGTGACGGGCAAACCAAAAACATTCAGTACTTC. This gives the protein CASSDGQTKNIQYF. The full variable domain, completed using reference TRBV19 and TRBJ2-4, is DGGITQSPKYLFRKEGQNVTLSCEQNLNHDAMYWYRQDPGQGLRLIYYSQIVNDFQKGDIAEGYSVSREKKESFPLTVTSAQKNPTAFYLCASSDGQTKNIQYFGAGTRLSVL.

The V call is TRBV6-5, the J call TRBJ2-3; weak D call: TRBD2 (5 bases). Germline assignment: CDR1 MNHEY and CDR2 SVGAGI. CDR3 size: 13 residues. Trimming shortened V by 2 bases and J by 4 bases, and 7 bases separated the two germline ends. Here the CDR3 DNA reads TGTGCCAGCAGTTACGTCGGGGCAGATACGCAGTATTTT. Protein product: CASSYVGADTQYF.

The genes are TRBV11-3 and TRBJ2-2, with TRBD2 as a possible D gene (6 bases). V was clipped by 6 bases and J by 4 bases, with 18 bases between them. Germline values: CDR1 SGHNT, CDR2 YENEEA. The CDR3 is made up of 16 amino acids. CDR3 nucleotides: TGTGCCAGCAGTTCCACGTGGGGCGGGGCCACCGGGGAGCTGTTTTTT. It yields the protein CASSSTWGGATGELFF.

CDR3 DNA: TGTGCCAGCAGCTCCCAGGGAAATGAAAAACTGTTTTTT. Translating it yields CASSSQGNEKLFF. J is TRBJ1-4 and V is TRBV7-2; D perhaps matches TRBD1 (5 bases). From germline, CDR1 is SGHTA and CDR2 FQGNSA. The germline V and J ends were trimmed by 4 bases and 5 bases, with 8 bases remaining between them. The CDR3 contains 13 residues. Combining the CDR3 with reference TRBV7-2 and TRBJ1-4 gives the whole variable domain GAGVSQSPSNKVTEKGKDVELRCDPISGHTALYWYRQSLGQGLEFLIYFQGNSAPDKSGLPSDRFSAERTGGSVSTLTIQRTQQEDSAVYLCASSSQGNEKLFFGSGTQLSVL.

This rearrangement joins TRBV25-1 to TRBJ2-7; D is undetermined. The CDR3 covers 11 residues. CDR1 is MGHDK and CDR2 is SYGVNS in the germline V gene. The ends were cut back, 6 bases at V and 5 bases at J, with 8 bases in the middle. CDR3 coding DNA: TGTGCCAGCAGCCGTAGCCACGAGCAGTACTTC. Translating it yields CASSRSHEQYF.

This sequence joins TRBV19 and TRBJ2-1; D unresolved. The CDR3 has 14 residues. CDR1 is LNHDA, CDR2 SQIVND, per germline (reference sequence). V shed 7 bases and J shed 5 bases, with 15 bases lying between them. CDR3 bases: TGTGCCAGTAAAAAGATAACCCTAGACAATGAGCAGTTCTTC. This encodes CASKKITLDNEQFF.

V gene TRBV2 combines with J gene TRBJ2-7; D ambiguous. Germline CDR1 reads SNHLY; CDR2 reads FYNNEI. The CDR3 totals 15 residues. Deletions cut 2 bases from V and 0 bases from J, with 11 bases between. For the CDR3, the DNA is TGTGCCAGCAGTGAAAGCCAGGCTGGCTCCTACGAGCAGTACTTC. The encoded protein is CASSESQAGSYEQYF.

J is TRBJ1-4 and V is TRBV7-9; no definite D call. Between the trimmed V and J ends, which lost 4 bases and 8 bases, there was a span of 11 bases. CDR1 and CDR2 (germline): SEHNR, FQNEAQ (reference sequence). This CDR3 region has 13 residues. CDR3 sequence reads: CASSSGRVEKLFF. The CDR3 DNA reads TGTGCCAGCAGCTCAGGACGGGTAGAAAAACTGTTTTTT.

The gene calls are TRBV5-6 and TRBJ2-2; D possibly corresponds to TRBD2 (6 bases). Between the trimmed V and J ends, which lost 4 bases and 6 bases, there was a span of 19 bases. This CDR3 spans 16 amino acids. Germline CDR1 is SGHDT and CDR2 is YYEEEE. CDR3 sequence: CASSPSGDWQAGELFF. For the CDR3, the DNA is TGTGCCAGCAGCCCCAGTGGGGACTGGCAAGCCGGGGAGCTGTTTTTT.

The rearrangement links TRBV5-4 to TRBJ2-3; possibly TRBD2 for D (6 bases). Trimming cost V 4 bases and J 4 bases, with 25 bases left between them. Germline CDR1 and CDR2: SGHNT and YYREEE (reference sequence). The CDR3 consists of 18 residues. The CDR3 region is CASSPRGGAGIDSDTQYF. As DNA, the CDR3 is TGTGCCAGCAGCCCGAGGGGTGGCGCGGGAATTGATTCAGATACGCAGTATTTT.

The V call is TRBV13, the J call TRBJ2-1; 14 bases match TRBD2. The junction had 3 bases not matched to a gene; V was cut back by 4 bases and J by 7 bases. The germline V gene has CDR1 PRHDT and CDR2 FYEKMQ (reference sequence). There are 15 residues in the CDR3. CDR3 bases: TGTGCCAGCAGCTCTGGGACTAGCGGGGGTAATGAGCAGTTCTTC. Translated, it gives CASSSGTSGGNEQFF.

This clone was found once. This chain links TRBV29-1 with TRBJ2-1; TRBD2 matches at 11 bases. The V and J ends lost 6 bases and 11 bases, in that order; junction bases with no gene match: 12. CDR1 and CDR2 (germline): SQVTM, ANQGSEA. The CDR3 spans 14 residues. This chain's CDR3 is CSVAGTSGINKQFF. The CDR3 nucleotides are TGCAGCGTGGCCGGGACTAGCGGAATTAATAAGCAGTTCTTC.

This clone was found once. The V gene is TRBV7-2, the J gene TRBJ2-1; D not resolved. V lost 5 bases and J lost 2, with 13 bases in between. This CDR3 spans 15 amino acids. Germline CDR1 SGHTA, CDR2 FQGNSA. The CDR3 coding sequence is TGTGCCAGCAGCCGAGATAGGGCAGCCTACAATGAGCAGTTCTTC. The encoded protein is CASSRDRAAYNEQFF. The whole variable domain, remainder taken from reference TRBV7-2 and TRBJ2-1, is GAGVSQSPSNKVTEKGKDVELRCDPISGHTALYWYRQSLGQGLEFLIYFQGNSAPDKSGLPSDRFSAERTGGSVSTLTIQRTQQEDSAVYLCASSRDRAAYNEQFFGPGTRLTVL.

This rearrangement joins TRBV7-9 to TRBJ2-7, with TRBD1 matching over 10 bases. CDR3 size: 15 residues. Germline V gene data show CDR1 as SEHNR and CDR2 as FQNEAQ (reference sequence). The trim removed 5 bases at V and 2 bases at J, leaving 6 bases unmatched. CDR3 protein: CASSPTDRGAYEQYF. The DNA for the CDR3 is TGTGCCAGCAGCCCCACGGACAGGGGGGCCTACGAGCAGTACTTC.

The V call is TRBV11-2, the J call TRBJ1-2; TRBD1 aligns across 7 bases. After removal of 5 bases from V and 4 bases from J, the junction contained 4 bases not matched to a gene. The CDR3 totals 13 residues. Germline V lookup: CDR1 SGHAT, CDR2 FQNNGV. The CDR3 coding sequence is TGTGCCAGCAGCCTACAGGGGACCTATGGCTACACCTTC. Translation: CASSLQGTYGYTF.

The rearrangement uses TRBV11-2 and TRBJ2-1; unclear D gene. V gave up 5 bases and J gave up 7 bases, with 15 bases separating them. CDR1 is SGHAT, CDR2 FQNNGV, per germline. The CDR3 extends over 14 amino acids. The CDR3 loop reads CASSIRFGQNEQFF. Here the CDR3 DNA reads TGTGCCAGCAGCATCCGGTTCGGCCAGAATGAGCAGTTCTTC.

The J gene is TRBJ2-3, the V gene TRBV9; TRBD1 aligns across 11 bases. V was pared by 1 base and J by 6 bases, with 13 bases of the junction left unmatched. CDR3 length: 18 residues. Germline assignment: CDR1 SGDLS and CDR2 YYNGEE. CDR3 sequence (DNA): TGTGCCAGCAGCGTACACGGGACAGGGGGAAATCCGAGGGATACGCAGTATTTT. This gives the protein CASSVHGTGGNPRDTQYF.

V gene TRBV27 combines with J gene TRBJ2-7; 11 bases are a match to TRBD2. The V gene end was trimmed by 6 bases and the J gene end by 1 base; junction bases not matched to a gene: 2. From germline, CDR1 is MNHEY and CDR2 SMNVEV (reference sequence). The CDR3 has 14 amino acids. This CDR3 reads CASRLAGGSYEQYF. The CDR3 bases are TGTGCCAGCAGGTTAGCGGGAGGGTCCTACGAGCAGTACTTC.

The gene calls are TRBV12-5 and TRBJ2-1; 9 nucleotides align to TRBD1. The CDR3 totals 15 residues. CDR1 is LGHNT, CDR2 FRNRAP, per germline. V lost 7 bases and J lost 6; bases outside the gene matches: 10. CDR3 amino acids: CASADRGLTGNEQFF. DNA for the CDR3: TGTGCTAGTGCCGACAGGGGGTTAACAGGCAATGAGCAGTTCTTC.

The V and J genes are TRBV5-1 and TRBJ2-3; 8 positions agree with TRBD2. CDR3 length equals 13 residues. The V gene end was trimmed by 7 bases and the J gene end by 3 bases; junction bases not matched to a gene: 4. Germline V gives CDR1 SGHRS, CDR2 YFSETQ. CDR3 nucleotide sequence: TGCGCCAGCCTGGCTAGCGGGACAGATACGCAGTATTTT. It is translated as CASLASGTDTQYF.

The rearrangement links TRBV7-3 to TRBJ2-1; D may correspond to TRBD1 or TRBD2 (6 bases each). The CDR3 has 16 amino acids. V lost 1 base to trimming and J lost 5 bases, with 15 bases between them. The V gene's germline CDR1 is SGHTA and CDR2 FQGTGA. CDR3 sequence reads: CASSLNTQGGNNEQFF. In DNA, the CDR3 is TGTGCCAGCAGCTTAAACACACAGGGAGGCAACAATGAGCAGTTCTTC.